A selection of T cell receptor beta chains follows, all from one sample in a study of blood T cell repertoires in COVID-19. Libraries were prepared by immunoSEQ multiplex PCR; TCRdb keeps only in-frame clonotypes and omits some of them. The sample records approximately 280,000 clones, approximately 90% being singletons. The sequencing input was peripheral blood. These receptors all stem from a middle-aged man with acute or convalescent COVID-19. Each CDR3 is given with its conserved first and last residue. The D gene is left open where the match is weak. Size is stated for part of the rows, as once, few or many counts, or as a class when the clone is expanded.

TRBV3-1/TRBV3-2	TRBJ2-1	once	15	TRBD2	CASSQEPSGGLEQFF	TGTGCCAGCAGCCAAGAACCTAGCGGGGGCTTAGAGCAGTTCTTC
TRBV6-5	TRBJ1-5	-	15	-	CASSPTGGSNQPQHF	TGTGCCAGCAGCCCGACAGGAGGTAGCAATCAGCCCCAGCATTTT
TRBV6-5	TRBJ1-2	few	14	TRBD1	CASSRQGDRGGYTF	TGTGCCAGCAGTCGACAGGGAGATCGTGGTGGCTACACCTTC
TRBV7-7	TRBJ2-2	-	15	-	CASSLMTGNTGELFF	TGTGCCAGCAGTCTCATGACAGGGAACACCGGGGAGCTGTTTTTT
TRBV5-6	TRBJ1-5	-	15	-	CASSFGQLGNQPQHF	TGTGCCAGCAGCTTTGGGCAGTTAGGCAATCAGCCCCAGCATTTT
TRBV6-5	TRBJ1-2	-	14	-	CASRGGGQYYGHTF	TGTGCCAGCAGAGGGGGGGGCCAATACTATGGCCACACCTTC
TRBV25-1	TRBJ1-5	-	12	-	CASSEGGGPQHF	TGTGCCAGCAGTGAGGGGGGAGGGCCCCAGCATTTT
TRBV11-3	TRBJ1-1	-	13	-	CASKSSDASEAFF	TGTGCCAGCAAATCTAGCGATGCATCTGAAGCTTTCTTT
TRBV6-5	TRBJ2-1	few	13	-	CASREGGRNEQFF	TGTGCCAGCAGGGAGGGGGGGCGCAATGAGCAGTTCTTC
TRBV3-1/TRBV3-2	TRBJ2-2	-	16	-	CASSLWAGRNTGELFF	TGTGCCAGCAGCCTCTGGGCAGGTCGGAACACCGGGGAGCTGTTTTTT
TRBV5-1	TRBJ1-4	-	13	-	CASSVTGSEKLFF	TGCGCCAGCAGCGTGACCGGGAGTGAAAAACTGTTTTTT
TRBV24-1	TRBJ1-2	once	14	-	CATSDWRVGYGYTF	TGTGCCACCAGTGATTGGAGGGTGGGCTATGGCTACACCTTC
TRBV5-1	TRBJ1-3	-	14	-	CASSSGGAGNTIYF	TGCGCCAGCAGCTCCGGAGGCGCTGGAAACACCATATATTTT
TRBV5-8	TRBJ2-3	-	15	-	CASSLGGVRTDTQYF	TGTGCCAGCAGCTTGGGCGGGGTACGGACAGATACGCAGTATTTT
TRBV6-5	TRBJ1-1	once	15	TRBD1	CASSFQGAAGMEAFF	TGTGCCAGCAGTTTTCAGGGGGCGGCTGGAATGGAAGCTTTCTTT
TRBV18	TRBJ1-5	-	15	-	CASSPGGQLNQPQHF	TGTGCCAGCTCACCAGGTGGACAGCTCAATCAGCCCCAGCATTTT
TRBV15	TRBJ2-1	-	21	-	CATSREEWTAVWKGTLNEQFF	TGTGCCACCAGCAGAGAAGAGTGGACCGCCGTCTGGAAGGGGACTCTCAATGAGCAGTTCTTC
TRBV10-3	TRBJ2-7	few	12	-	CAISVARDEQYF	TGTGCCATCAGTGTGGCCAGGGACGAGCAGTACTTC
TRBV29-1	TRBJ1-1	-	13	-	CSVVEQMNTEAFF	TGCAGCGTTGTGGAACAGATGAACACTGAAGCTTTCTTT
TRBV6-1	TRBJ1-6	-	15	-	CASSEGGADLYTLHF	TGTGCCAGCAGTGAAGGCGGCGCGGATCTATATACCCTCCACTTT
TRBV5-5	TRBJ1-2	-	12	-	CASSLGRVQETF	TGTGCCAGCAGCTTGGGGCGAGTACAGGAAACCTTC
TRBV5-1	TRBJ2-2	-	12	-	CASSDITGELFF	TGCGCCAGCTCCGACATCACCGGGGAGCTGTTTTTT
TRBV11-3	TRBJ1-2	-	13	-	CASSLELGAQQIF	TGTGCCAGCAGCTTAGAGTTGGGGGCTCAGCAAATATTC
TRBV9	TRBJ2-1	-	16	TRBD1	CASSNRQGAFYNEQFF	TGTGCCAGCAGCAACCGACAGGGGGCTTTCTACAATGAGCAGTTCTTC
TRBV15	TRBJ2-3	-	14	-	CATSRERRADTQYF	TGTGCCACCAGCAGAGAGAGGAGGGCAGATACGCAGTATTTT
TRBV7-2	TRBJ1-4	-	14	-	CASSIQGSLEKLFF	TGTGCCAGCAGCATACAGGGATCGCTTGAAAAACTGTTTTTT
TRBV18	TRBJ1-5	-	15	TRBD1	CASSPDRGGNQPQHF	TGTGCCAGCTCACCGGACAGGGGGGGCAATCAGCCCCAGCATTTT
TRBV25-1	TRBJ1-2	-	13	TRBD1	CASTDRGHYGYTF	TGTGCCAGCACAGACAGGGGACACTATGGCTACACCTTC
TRBV7-2	TRBJ1-3	-	14	-	CASSLGSSGNTIYF	TGTGCCAGCAGCTTAGGCAGCTCTGGAAACACCATATATTTT
TRBV15	TRBJ1-1	once	13	-	CATGRLRSTEAFF	TGTGCCACCGGTCGTTTAAGGAGCACTGAAGCTTTCTTT
TRBV5-1	TRBJ2-3	few	15	-	CASSLAGTSGDTQYF	TGCGCCAGCAGCTTGGCTGGGACCAGCGGGGATACGCAGTATTTT
TRBV28	TRBJ2-3	-	15	TRBD2	CASSSRGDRTDTQYF	TGTGCCAGCAGTTCGCGGGGGGATCGCACAGATACGCAGTATTTT
TRBV10-1	TRBJ1-4	-	14	-	CASSDGRYNEKLFF	TGCGCCAGCAGTGATGGCAGATATAATGAAAAACTGTTTTTT
TRBV23-1	TRBJ1-4	-	16	-	CATLYPGTSTNEKLFF	TGCGCCACCCTTTATCCCGGGACATCAACTAATGAAAAACTGTTTTTT
TRBV19	TRBJ1-5	once	17	TRBD1	CASSIPRDRYSNQPQHF	TGTGCCAGTAGTATTCCCCGGGACAGATATAGCAATCAGCCCCAGCATTTT
TRBV7-9	TRBJ1-1	-	16	-	CASSDYQGQGKTEAFF	TGTGCCAGCAGCGACTATCAGGGGCAGGGGAAAACTGAAGCTTTCTTT
TRBV5-8	TRBJ2-2	-	13	-	CASTQVRAGELFF	TGTGCCAGCACCCAGGTCAGGGCCGGGGAGCTGTTTTTT
TRBV7-9	TRBJ2-2	once	18	TRBD1	CASSLLFGDRGSTGELFF	TGTGCCAGCAGCCTATTATTCGGGGACAGGGGAAGCACCGGGGAGCTGTTTTTT
TRBV10-1	TRBJ1-2	-	13	-	CASSEAGNYGYTF	TGCGCCAGCAGTGAGGCAGGGAACTATGGCTACACCTTC
TRBV19	TRBJ1-1	-	13	-	CASSTQTGTEAFF	TGTGCCAGTAGTACGCAGACGGGCACTGAAGCTTTCTTT
TRBV4-1	TRBJ2-7	-	15	-	CASSQEATSIYEQYF	TGCGCCAGCAGCCAAGAGGCAACTAGCATCTACGAGCAGTACTTC
TRBV12-3/TRBV12-4	TRBJ1-6	few	13	-	CASSTQGRAPLHF	TGTGCCAGCAGCACCCAGGGGCGGGCACCCCTCCACTTT
TRBV7-3	TRBJ2-3	once	15	-	CASSLGQTYTDTQYF	TGTGCCAGCAGCTTAGGACAGACCTACACAGATACGCAGTATTTT
TRBV6-5	TRBJ1-2	-	12	TRBD1	CASRQGEDGYTF	TGTGCCAGCAGACAGGGGGAGGATGGCTACACCTTC
TRBV5-4	TRBJ1-3	-	13	TRBD1	CAGTWTGGNTIYF	TGTGCCGGGACCTGGACAGGCGGAAACACCATATATTTT
TRBV9	TRBJ1-1	-	18	-	CASSEDKLSKTRSTRAFF	TGTGCCAGCAGCGAGGACAAATTATCTAAGACGCGCTCCACGAGAGCTTTCTTT
TRBV14	TRBJ2-1	-	15	TRBD2	CASSHGTSGANEQFF	TGTGCCAGCAGCCATGGGACTAGCGGGGCCAATGAGCAGTTCTTC
TRBV7-9	TRBJ2-2	-	18	-	CASSLDPSMGLRAGELFF	TGTGCCAGCAGCTTAGACCCCAGTATGGGGCTTCGCGCCGGGGAGCTGTTTTTT
TRBV30	TRBJ2-3	-	13	-	CAWSRQSTDTQYF	TGTGCCTGGAGTCGACAGAGCACAGATACGCAGTATTTT
TRBV2	TRBJ2-3	-	11	-	CASGLTDTQYF	TGTGCCAGCGGGCTCACAGATACGCAGTATTTT
TRBV7-2	TRBJ1-4	-	16	TRBD1	CASSPGGPLRGEKLFF	TGTGCCAGCAGCCCAGGGGGACCCCTACGGGGCGAAAAACTGTTTTTT